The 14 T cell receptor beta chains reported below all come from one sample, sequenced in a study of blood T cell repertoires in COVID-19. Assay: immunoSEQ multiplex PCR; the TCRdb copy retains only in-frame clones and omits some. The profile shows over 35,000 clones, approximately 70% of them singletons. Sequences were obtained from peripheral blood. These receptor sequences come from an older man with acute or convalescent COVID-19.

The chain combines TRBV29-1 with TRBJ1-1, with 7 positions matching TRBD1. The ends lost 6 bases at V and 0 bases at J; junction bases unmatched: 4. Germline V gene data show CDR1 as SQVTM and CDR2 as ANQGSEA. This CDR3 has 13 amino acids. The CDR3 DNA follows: TGCAGCGTAACGGGACAGATGAACACTGAAGCTTTCTTT. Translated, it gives CSVTGQMNTEAFF.

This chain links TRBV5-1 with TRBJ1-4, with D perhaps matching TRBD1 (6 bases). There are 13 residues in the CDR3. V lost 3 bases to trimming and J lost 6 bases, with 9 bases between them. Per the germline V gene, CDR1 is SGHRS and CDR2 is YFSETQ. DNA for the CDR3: TGCGCCAGCAGCTGGACAGTTTATGAAAAACTGTTTTTT. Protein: CASSWTVYEKLFF.

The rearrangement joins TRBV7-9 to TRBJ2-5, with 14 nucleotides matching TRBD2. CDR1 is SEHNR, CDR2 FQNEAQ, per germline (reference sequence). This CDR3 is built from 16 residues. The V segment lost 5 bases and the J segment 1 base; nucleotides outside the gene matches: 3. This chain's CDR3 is CASSRGTSGSQETQYF. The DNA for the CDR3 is TGTGCCAGCAGCCGCGGGACTAGCGGGAGCCAAGAGACCCAGTACTTC.

The CDR3 loop reads CASSSAGSTDTQYF. The CDR3 DNA follows: TGCGCCAGCAGCTCTGCGGGGAGTACTGATACGCAGTATTTT. This chain joins TRBV5-1 and TRBJ2-3; possibly TRBD2 for D (6 bases). The CDR3 contains 14 residues. CDR1 SGHRS and CDR2 YFSETQ come from the germline V gene. V gave up 3 bases and J gave up 6 bases, with 14 bases separating them.

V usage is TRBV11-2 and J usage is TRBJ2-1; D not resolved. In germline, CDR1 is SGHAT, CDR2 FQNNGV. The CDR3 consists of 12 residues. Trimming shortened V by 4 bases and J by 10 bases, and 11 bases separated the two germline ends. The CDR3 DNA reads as TGTGCCAGCAGCTCGGTCGAGGTAGAGCAGTTCTTC. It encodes CASSSVEVEQFF.

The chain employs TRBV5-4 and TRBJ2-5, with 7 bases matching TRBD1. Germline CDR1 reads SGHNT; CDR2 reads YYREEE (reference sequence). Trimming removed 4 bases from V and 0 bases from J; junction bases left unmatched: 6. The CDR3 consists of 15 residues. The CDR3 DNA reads TGTGCCAGCAGCCCCAGGGGGTCGTACCAAGAGACCCAGTACTTC. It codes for CASSPRGSYQETQYF. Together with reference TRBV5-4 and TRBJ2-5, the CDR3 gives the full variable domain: ETGVTQSPTHLIKTRGQQVTLRCSSQSGHNTVSWYQQALGQGPQFIFQYYREEENGRGNFPPRFSGLQFPNYSSELNVNALELDDSALYLCASSPRGSYQETQYFGPGTRLLVL.

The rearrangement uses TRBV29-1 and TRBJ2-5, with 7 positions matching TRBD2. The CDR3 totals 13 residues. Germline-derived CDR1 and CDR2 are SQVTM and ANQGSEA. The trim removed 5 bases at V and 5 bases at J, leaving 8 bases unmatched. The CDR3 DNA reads TGCAGCGTTTTAGCGGGTGGCTGGGAGACCCAGTACTTC. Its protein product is CSVLAGGWETQYF.

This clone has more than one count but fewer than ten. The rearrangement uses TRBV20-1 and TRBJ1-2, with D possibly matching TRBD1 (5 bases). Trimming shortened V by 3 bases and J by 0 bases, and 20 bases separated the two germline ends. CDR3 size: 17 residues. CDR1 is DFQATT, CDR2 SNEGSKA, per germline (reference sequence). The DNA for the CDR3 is TGCAGTGCTAGTAGTCCCTCGACAGCTACTTCTAACTATGGCTACACCTTC. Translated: CSASSPSTATSNYGYTF.

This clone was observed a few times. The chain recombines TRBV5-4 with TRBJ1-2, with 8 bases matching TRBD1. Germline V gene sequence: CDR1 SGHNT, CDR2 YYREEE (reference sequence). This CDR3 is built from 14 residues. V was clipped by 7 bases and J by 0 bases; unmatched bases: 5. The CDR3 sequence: CASRPGGPNYGYTF. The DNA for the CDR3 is TGTGCCAGCCGACCAGGGGGCCCTAACTATGGCTACACCTTC.

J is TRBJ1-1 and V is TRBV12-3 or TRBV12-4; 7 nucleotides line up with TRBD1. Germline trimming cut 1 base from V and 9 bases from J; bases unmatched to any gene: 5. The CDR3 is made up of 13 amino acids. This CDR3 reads CASSLEGGDKAFF. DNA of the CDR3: TGTGCCAGCAGTTTAGAAGGGGGCGATAAAGCTTTCTTT.

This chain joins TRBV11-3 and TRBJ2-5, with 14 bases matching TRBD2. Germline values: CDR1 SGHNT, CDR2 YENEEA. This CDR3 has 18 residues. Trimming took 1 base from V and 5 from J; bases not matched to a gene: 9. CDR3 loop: CASSLGGTSGGLQETQYF. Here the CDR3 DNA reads TGTGCCAGCAGCTTAGGTGGGACTAGCGGGGGCCTGCAGGAGACCCAGTACTTC.

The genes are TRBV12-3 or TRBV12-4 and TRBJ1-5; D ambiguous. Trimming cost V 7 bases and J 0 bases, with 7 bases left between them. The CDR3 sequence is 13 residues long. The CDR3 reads CASKLTSNQPQHF. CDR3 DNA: TGTGCCAGCAAGCTAACTAGCAATCAGCCCCAGCATTTT.

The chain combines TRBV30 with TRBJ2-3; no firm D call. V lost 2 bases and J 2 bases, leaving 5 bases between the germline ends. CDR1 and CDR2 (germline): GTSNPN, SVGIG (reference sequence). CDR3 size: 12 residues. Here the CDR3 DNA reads TGTGCCTGGAGTCTCTCCACAGATACGCAGTATTTT. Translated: CAWSLSTDTQYF.

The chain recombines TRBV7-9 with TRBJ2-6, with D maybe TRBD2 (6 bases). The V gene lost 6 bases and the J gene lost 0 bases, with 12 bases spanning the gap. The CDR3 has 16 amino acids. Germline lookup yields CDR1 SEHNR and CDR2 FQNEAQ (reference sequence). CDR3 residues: CASRAGLRSGANVLTF. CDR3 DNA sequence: TGTGCCAGCAGGGCGGGACTCCGCTCTGGGGCCAACGTCCTGACTTTC.